Below, 6 T cell receptor beta chains from the same sample are listed, as sequenced in a study of blood T cell repertoires in COVID-19. Sequenced by immunoSEQ multiplex PCR; TCRdb stores in-frame clones only, minus some. The sample lists 150,000 or so clones; about 85% were seen once. Sequencing was carried out using peripheral blood. These receptor sequences come from a man aged 55-75 years who had recovered from COVID-19.

V is TRBV5-4 and J is TRBJ2-4; possible D gene TRBD1, 5 bases. The CDR3 has 15 residues. The V gene's germline CDR1 is SGHNT and CDR2 YYREEE (reference sequence). Trimming pared 0 bases from V and 7 bases from J, leaving 14 bases between. CDR3 protein: CASSLERGRGNIQYF. In nucleotides, the CDR3 is TGTGCCAGCAGCTTGGAAAGGGGAAGGGGCAACATTCAGTACTTC.

This sequence joins TRBV30 and TRBJ1-1, with no clear D. This CDR3 comprises 13 residues. Germline V gene data show CDR1 as GTSNPN and CDR2 as SVGIG (reference sequence). Trimming cost V 2 bases and J 10 bases, with 17 bases left between them. The CDR3 region is CAWSPPGFVTAFF. The DNA of the CDR3 is TGTGCCTGGAGTCCCCCGGGGTTTGTTACAGCTTTCTTT.

The J gene is TRBJ1-1, the V gene TRBV7-9, with a tentative D call TRBD1 (5 bases). With 5 bases removed from V and 4 bases from J, the gap between germline ends came to 14 bases. CDR1 and CDR2 (germline): SEHNR, FQNEAQ (reference sequence). This CDR3 region has 14 residues. CDR3: CASSPQVVTTEAFF. The CDR3, as DNA: TGTGCCAGCAGCCCACAGGTAGTCACCACTGAAGCTTTCTTT.

Here the CDR3 reads CASSPRDRSSPLHF. CDR3 DNA: TGTGCCAGCTCACCAAGGGACAGATCGTCACCCCTCCACTTT. J is TRBJ1-6 and V is TRBV18, with TRBD1 identical over 7 bases. Unmatched junction bases numbered 5, after V lost 2 bases and J lost 10 bases. The CDR3 sequence is 14 residues long. From germline, CDR1 is KGHSH and CDR2 LQKENI.

This chain connects TRBV2 to TRBJ2-4; D is unresolved. Germline V CDR1 and CDR2: SNHLY, FYNNEI. V was shortened by 7 bases and J by 2 bases, with 15 bases between the two germline ends. CDR3 length equals 15 residues. CDR3 sequence reads: CASKNAVSTKNIQYF. The CDR3 DNA reads as TGTGCCAGCAAGAACGCAGTTTCCACCAAAAACATTCAGTACTTC.

This clone came up once. CDR3 residues: CASSVATGASGNTIYF. The CDR3, as DNA: TGTGCCAGCAGCGTAGCTACAGGGGCAAGTGGAAACACCATATATTTT. The rearrangement uses TRBV9 and TRBJ1-3; 7 bases are shared with TRBD1. Germline-derived CDR1 and CDR2 are SGDLS and YYNGEE. V was pared by 0 bases and J by 3 bases, with 6 bases of the junction left unmatched. The CDR3 spans 16 residues.